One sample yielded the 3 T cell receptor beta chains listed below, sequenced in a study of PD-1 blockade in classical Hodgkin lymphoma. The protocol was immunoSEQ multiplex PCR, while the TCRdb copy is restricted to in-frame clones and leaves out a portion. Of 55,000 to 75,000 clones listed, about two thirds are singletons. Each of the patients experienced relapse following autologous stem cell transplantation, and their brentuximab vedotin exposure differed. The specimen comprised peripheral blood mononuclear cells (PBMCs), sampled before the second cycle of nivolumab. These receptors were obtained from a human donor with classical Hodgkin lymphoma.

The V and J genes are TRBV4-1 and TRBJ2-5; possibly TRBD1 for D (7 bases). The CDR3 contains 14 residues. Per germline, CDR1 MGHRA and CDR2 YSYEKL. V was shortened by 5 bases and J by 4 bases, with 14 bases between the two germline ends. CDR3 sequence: CASSTRQGGETQYF. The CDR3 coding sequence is TGCGCCAGCAGCACCCGACAGGGAGGAGAGACCCAGTACTTC.

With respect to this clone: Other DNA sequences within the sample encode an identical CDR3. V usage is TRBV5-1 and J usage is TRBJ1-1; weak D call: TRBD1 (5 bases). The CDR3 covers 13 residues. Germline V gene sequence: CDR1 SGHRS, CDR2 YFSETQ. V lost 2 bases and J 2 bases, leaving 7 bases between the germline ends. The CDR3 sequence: CASSLDSNTEAFF. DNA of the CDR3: TGCGCCAGCAGCTTAGACAGTAACACTGAAGCTTTCTTT.

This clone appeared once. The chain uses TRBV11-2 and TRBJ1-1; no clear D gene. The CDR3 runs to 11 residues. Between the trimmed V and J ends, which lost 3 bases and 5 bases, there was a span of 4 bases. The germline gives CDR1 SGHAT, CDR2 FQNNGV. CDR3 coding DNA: TGTGCCAGCAGCTTTCGGACTGAAGCTTTCTTT. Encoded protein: CASSFRTEAFF.